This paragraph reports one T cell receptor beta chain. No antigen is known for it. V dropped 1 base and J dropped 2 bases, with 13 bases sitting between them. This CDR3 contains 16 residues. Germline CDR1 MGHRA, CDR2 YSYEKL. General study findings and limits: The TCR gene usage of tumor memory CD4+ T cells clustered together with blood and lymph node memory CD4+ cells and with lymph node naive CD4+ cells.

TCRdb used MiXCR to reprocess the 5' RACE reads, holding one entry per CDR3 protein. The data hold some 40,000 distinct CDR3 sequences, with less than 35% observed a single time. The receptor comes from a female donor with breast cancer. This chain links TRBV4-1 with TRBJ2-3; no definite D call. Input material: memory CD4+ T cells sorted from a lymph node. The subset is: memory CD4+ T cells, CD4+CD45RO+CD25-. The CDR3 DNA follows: TGCGCCAGCAGCCAAGTCAATCTAGTTGCCACAGATACGCAGTATTTT. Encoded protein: CASSQVNLVATDTQYF.